Below, one T cell receptor beta chain is given with its context. Both 60 Vbeta primers and 13 Jbeta primers went into the PCR. The method was immunoSEQ multiplex PCR; TCRdb's version includes in-frame clones alone and lacks a portion of them. The clone table shows 53,000 or so clones, with the ten largest holding approximately 6.6%. The source of the sample is a study of cytomegalovirus exposure and HLA in healthy donors. From germline, CDR1 is SGDLS and CDR2 YYNGEE. V lost 3 bases and J lost 0; bases outside the gene matches: 3. There are 15 residues in the CDR3. Sequencing was carried out using PBMCs. V gene TRBV9 combines with J gene TRBJ1-3; 7 bases are shared with TRBD1. The receptor comes from a male donor in good health and CMV-seropositive. This CDR3 reads CASSATGISGNTIYF. Written as DNA, the CDR3 is TGTGCCAGCAGCGCGACAGGGATCTCTGGAAACACCATATATTTT.